This T cell receptor beta chain was retrieved from a study of T cell responses to AZD1222 COVID-19 vaccine. General study results and limits: Vaccine-related CD4 TCRs covered spike, predominating at 160-218 and 743-854. It was only 6 or 7 AZD1222 recipients who were seropositive at baseline. Compared with day 0, the breadth and depth of the Spike-specific TCR repertoire rose significantly after two doses of AZD1222. White British ancestry dominated among donors, who included more females, and clonal diversity was possibly underestimated.

The junction had 13 bases not matched to a gene; V was cut back by 8 bases and J by 4 bases. In germline, CDR1 is SGHTA, CDR2 FQGNSA. There are 15 residues in the CDR3. The assay was immunoSEQ multiplex PCR, and TCRdb's table has in-frame clones only and misses some. Of about 130,000 clones listed, over 75% are singletons. This clone has just one count. Its antigen is as yet unknown. The gene calls are TRBV7-2 and TRBJ2-7; 8 bases are a match to TRBD2. This clonotype was obtained from an adult in good health. Source: peripheral blood, taken on day 0 of AZD1222 vaccination. CDR3 protein: CASPLGRQREYEQYF. The CDR3 nucleotides are TGTGCCAGCCCATTAGGGAGACAGCGGGAGTACGAGCAGTACTTC.